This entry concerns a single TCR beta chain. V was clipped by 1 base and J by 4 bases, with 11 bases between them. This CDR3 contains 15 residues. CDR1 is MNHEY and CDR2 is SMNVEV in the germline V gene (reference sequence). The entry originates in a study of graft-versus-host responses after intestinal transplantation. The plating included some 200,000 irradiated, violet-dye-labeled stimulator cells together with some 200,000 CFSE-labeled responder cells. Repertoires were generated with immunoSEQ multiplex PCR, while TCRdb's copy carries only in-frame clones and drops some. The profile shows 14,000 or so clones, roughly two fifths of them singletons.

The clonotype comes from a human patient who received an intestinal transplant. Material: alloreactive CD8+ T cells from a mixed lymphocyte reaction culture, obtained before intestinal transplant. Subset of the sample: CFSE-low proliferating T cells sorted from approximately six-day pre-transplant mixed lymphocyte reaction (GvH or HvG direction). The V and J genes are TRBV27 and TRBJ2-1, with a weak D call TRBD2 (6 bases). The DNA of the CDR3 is TGTGCCAGCAGTTTATTACCTAGCGTGTACAATGAGCAGTTCTTC. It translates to CASSLLPSVYNEQFF.